Sequencing of this T cell receptor (beta chain) was carried out in a study of long-term antiretroviral therapy in people with HIV. Every donor contributed at least one pre-ART and at least two post-ART PBMC samples. Researchers report immunoSEQ v3.0 was run at survey level. Per-sample targets for sequencing were roughly 35,000-50,000 T-cell genomes. TCRdb's copy holds only in-frame clones and misses some; the assay was immunoSEQ multiplex PCR. The sample holds about 12,000 clones, around 77% seen once. This clone turned up a few times. Germline V gives CDR1 SGHVS, CDR2 FNYEAQ. V was clipped by 6 bases and J by 7 bases, with 18 bases between them. The CDR3 has 14 amino acids.

Sample: unsorted PBMCs, taken 0.5 years before starting antiretroviral therapy. This clonotype was sampled from a woman between 40 and 50 years old with HIV. The V and J genes are TRBV7-6 and TRBJ1-1; D remains ambiguous. The CDR3 region is CASSKGAGTLEAFF. The CDR3 coding sequence is TGTGCCAGCAGTAAGGGAGCAGGTACTCTTGAAGCTTTCTTT.